These 15 T cell receptor beta chains were sequenced from one sample in a study of blood T cell repertoires in COVID-19. Generated by immunoSEQ multiplex PCR, the TCRdb table keeps only in-frame clones and is missing some. The repertoire holds over 250,000 clones, with about 90% as singletons. The sequencing sample was made of peripheral blood. The source of these receptors is a person aged 18-30 years with COVID-19, enrolled during active disease.

The V and J genes are TRBV29-1 and TRBJ2-3; 13 bases fit TRBD2. V shed 5 bases, J shed 1 base, and the junction held 9 bases outside the gene matches. The CDR3 length is 17 residues. Germline V CDR1 and CDR2: SQVTM, ANQGSEA. CDR3 region: CSVHPGLAGVGTDTQYF. The CDR3 nucleotides read TGCAGCGTTCACCCCGGACTAGCGGGAGTGGGCACAGATACGCAGTATTTT.

This chain links TRBV6-5 with TRBJ2-7, with D uncertain. The length of the CDR3 is 13 residues. Per germline, CDR1 MNHEY and CDR2 SVGAGI. Trimming took 6 bases from V and 6 from J, leaving 15 bases between them. CDR3 amino acids: CASSPQVSSEQYF. In DNA form, the CDR3 reads TGTGCCAGCAGCCCCCAGGTGAGCAGCGAGCAGTACTTC.

The gene calls are TRBV27 and TRBJ1-3, with no clear D. CDR1 and CDR2 (germline): MNHEY, SMNVEV (reference sequence). The CDR3 spans 13 residues. The germline V and J ends were trimmed by 5 bases and 7 bases, with 12 bases remaining between them. The CDR3 DNA reads TGTGCCAGCAGTGCTTCTATCGGGAACACCATATATTTT. Protein sequence: CASSASIGNTIYF.

The chain employs TRBV14 and TRBJ2-5; D possibly corresponds to TRBD2 (5 bases). Germline V gene sequence: CDR1 SGHDN, CDR2 FVKESK. This CDR3 has 14 amino acids. With 0 bases removed from V and 5 bases from J, the gap between germline ends came to 10 bases. The CDR3 sequence is CASSQDRGSETQYF. The CDR3 nucleotides are TGTGCCAGCAGCCAAGATCGGGGTTCTGAGACCCAGTACTTC.

The table lists this clone with a count of one. The rearrangement joins TRBV7-9 to TRBJ2-7; the D is unclear. This CDR3 contains 14 residues. The V and J ends lost 2 bases and 1 base respectively, with 9 bases between them. Germline loops: CDR1 SEHNR, CDR2 FQNEAQ (reference sequence). This CDR3 is CASSLSLRSYEQYF. The DNA of the CDR3 is TGTGCCAGCAGCTTATCACTCAGGTCCTACGAGCAGTACTTC. The complete variable domain, with remaining parts taken from reference TRBV7-9 and TRBJ2-7, reads DTGVSQNPRHKITKRGQNVTFRCDPISEHNRLYWYRQTLGQGPEFLTYFQNEAQLEKSRLLSDRFSAERPKGSFSTLEIQRTEQGDSAMYLCASSLSLRSYEQYFGPGTRLTVT.

This chain uses TRBV2 with TRBJ1-2; D ambiguous. CDR1 and CDR2 (germline): SNHLY, FYNNEI. Trimming shortened V by 2 bases and J by 4 bases, and 11 bases separated the two germline ends. CDR3 length equals 14 residues. The CDR3 reads CASSESSPLYGYTF. The CDR3 nucleotides are TGTGCCAGCAGTGAATCTAGCCCCCTCTATGGCTACACCTTC.

The CDR3 coding sequence is TGTGCCAGCAGTCCGACGGGACAGGCACTCTATGGCTACACCTTC. Protein sequence: CASSPTGQALYGYTF. V and J are TRBV6-2 or TRBV6-3 and TRBJ1-2; 8 bases map to TRBD1. The germline V gene has CDR1 MNHEY and CDR2 SVGEGT. The CDR3 consists of 15 residues. The V gene end was trimmed by 5 bases and the J gene end by 4 bases; junction bases not matched to a gene: 9.

The rearrangement links TRBV12-3 or TRBV12-4 to TRBJ1-2; the D is unclear. Trimming removed 3 bases from V and 6 bases from J, with 11 bases in between. This CDR3 has 13 residues. CDR3 in DNA: TGTGCCAGCAGTTTCGCGGGGATAGATGGCTACACCTTC. It is translated as CASSFAGIDGYTF.

The J gene is TRBJ2-4, the V gene TRBV7-2, with D possibly being TRBD2 (6 bases). This CDR3 contains 14 residues. Trimming pared 4 bases from V and 6 bases from J, leaving 13 bases between. The germline V gene encodes CDR1 SGHTA and CDR2 FQGNSA. Here the CDR3 DNA reads TGTGCCAGCAGCTCGACTAGTATGGGAAACATTCAGTACTTC. Its translation: CASSSTSMGNIQYF. The full variable domain, with the rest looked up from reference TRBV7-2 and TRBJ2-4, is GAGVSQSPSNKVTEKGKDVELRCDPISGHTALYWYRQSLGQGLEFLIYFQGNSAPDKSGLPSDRFSAERTGGSVSTLTIQRTQQEDSAVYLCASSSTSMGNIQYFGAGTRLSVL.

The rearrangement links TRBV5-6 to TRBJ1-1; D gene unclear. Trimming cost V 4 bases and J 6 bases, with 16 bases left between them. The CDR3 has 14 amino acids. Germline CDR1 reads SGHDT; CDR2 reads YYEEEE. As DNA, the CDR3 is TGTGCCAGCAGCGCCGGGGTCCTTCCCCCTGAAGCTTTCTTT. Amino acids: CASSAGVLPPEAFF.

The gene calls are TRBV6-5 and TRBJ1-1; D is ambiguous. The germline CDR1 and CDR2 sequences are MNHEY and SVGAGI. V lost 6 bases and J 1 base, leaving 9 bases between the germline ends. The CDR3 covers 13 residues. The CDR3 nucleotides read TGTGCCAGCAGAAACAGCCCGAACACTGAAGCTTTCTTT. Residues: CASRNSPNTEAFF.

The genes are TRBV7-2 and TRBJ2-1; TRBD2 aligns across 7 bases. CDR1 SGHTA and CDR2 FQGNSA come from the germline V gene. The V and J ends lost 5 bases and 3 bases, in that order; junction bases with no gene match: 13. The CDR3 runs to 17 residues. CDR3 residues: CASSAGTTKNFYNEQFF. Here the CDR3 DNA reads TGTGCCAGCAGCGCCGGGACTACGAAGAACTTCTACAATGAGCAGTTCTTC.

V and J are TRBV3-1 (or the pseudogene TRBV3-2) and TRBJ1-1, with D perhaps TRBD1 (5 bases). Trimming cost V 4 bases and J 7 bases, with 16 bases left between them. The CDR3 sequence is 14 residues long. Germline V CDR1 and CDR2: LGHDT, YNNKEL (reference sequence). This CDR3 reads CASSPGRGGGEAFF. CDR3 DNA: TGTGCCAGCAGCCCGGGACGGGGAGGCGGTGAAGCTTTCTTT.

The J gene is TRBJ2-1, the V gene TRBV11-3, with D tentatively TRBD2 (6 bases). The length of the CDR3 is 19 residues. Germline-derived CDR1 and CDR2 are SGHNT and YENEEA. V lost 3 bases and J lost 5, with 26 bases in between. The CDR3 nucleotides are TGTGCCAGCAGCTTGGGGTCGAGAGGAGCGGGCGACCAGGACAATGAGCAGTTCTTC. Translation gives CASSLGSRGAGDQDNEQFF.

The CDR3 reads CATSGTRAGGYTF. The CDR3 coding sequence is TGTGCCACCTCCGGGACCCGGGCGGGGGGCTACACCTTC. This rearrangement joins TRBV19 to TRBJ1-2; D might be TRBD1 (5 bases). The CDR3 contains 13 residues. In germline, CDR1 is LNHDA, CDR2 SQIVND (reference sequence). Trimming left V 10 bases short and J 8 bases short, with 20 bases between.